This T cell receptor (beta chain) was sequenced in a study of cytomegalovirus exposure and HLA in healthy donors (dated by TCRdb to about 2017). General notes on the study: According to an earlier analysis of 587 of the donors, about 190 million T cells yielded over 100 million unique TCR beta sequences and 276 Gb of sequence data. In a later genetic analysis, genome-wide SNP genotypes for about three fifths of the roughly 670 donors were used, and that subset was treated as a discovery cohort. To study patterns of TCR occurrence, a later analysis re-analyzed previously published TCR beta repertoires from around 670 donors and added high-resolution HLA genotyping. Of the 300 to 500 genotyped donors, more than 75% were placed in the genetic ancestry cluster associated with self-reported Caucasian donors. To predict cytomegalovirus infection status, the study brought together high-throughput TCR immunosequencing, statistical association of individual TCRs with disease status, and machine learning. Among roughly 370 genotyped donors of the cohort, an average of approximately 240,000 unique TCR beta nucleotide sequences were sequenced per donor, around 20% of them non-productive. To decide whether each TCR beta V gene segment behaved as functional or pseudogenic, an earlier analysis of approximately 620 of the donors relied on high-throughput TCR beta sequencing. HLA typing included class I and class II loci at four-digit resolution. Roughly five DR-DQ haplotypes were treated as single units for association and clustering because of strong linkage in the cohort. Donor age, sex, ethnicity and CMV serostatus were compiled alongside the repertoire data. A separate validation cohort of roughly 130 different subjects was used in addition to the approximately 700-subject first cohort. Typing coverage differed by locus: A, B, C, DRB1 and DQB1 were typed in about 629-640 donors, DQA1 in 522, DPA1 in 600 to 610, and DPB1 in just under 480. All discovery cohort repertoires had been generated using a single sequencing platform. Rather than using new phenotypic data, the later analysis identified candidate immune exposures from TCR beta sequences and from how often those sequences occurred across donors. The aim of the study was to test whether cataloging public T cell receptors could identify signatures of past pathogen exposure. An early release covering 500 to 750 HLA-typed donors comprised 250 to 350 gigabases of sequencing data and approximately 80 million unique TCR sequences. The study used immunosequencing to profile the T cell repertoires of 670 or so subjects and linked those repertoires to cytomegalovirus serostatus. What the work shows at the level of the full study, not this receptor alone: A later genetic analysis reported fewer N-insertions in productive TCRs among donors in an Asian-associated ancestry cluster than the roughly 640-donor mean. A cluster of highly shared sequence variants was judged likely to represent a technical artifact of the sequencing pipeline. For the cohort, immune exposure information was limited to CMV serostatus. Some IMGT-functional V segments, including TRBV6-2 and TRBV6-3, could not be told apart with the 87-base-pair reads, so those segments were excluded. Most TCR sequences were seen in very few donors, while some public TCRs were found in many individuals. V-gene and J-gene trimming of TCR beta chains was associated with a missense DCLRE1C variant in a later genetic analysis, and the association was replicated in an independent cohort. HLA typing was unavailable for some donors at each locus, so association tests used only the typed subset. In a later analysis, HLA-associated TCR beta chains were found to be more clonally expanded and to have lower generation probabilities than equally common non-associated chains. The classifier was reported to diagnose cytomegalovirus status with high specificity and sensitivity in both the original cohort and the validation cohort. It was suggested by the authors that the approach could potentially be generalized to other disease states and immunological phenotypes. A later analysis reported that several top co-occurrence clusters appeared linked to parvovirus B19, influenza, CMV and Epstein-Barr virus. Linkage disequilibrium might explain the correlated functional status among segregating V segments, but an unknown experimental factor could not be excluded. In a later analysis, most CMV-associated TCR beta chains were found to appear HLA-restricted, with HLA associations seemingly driven largely by CMV exposure. A further reported finding was that TCR beta sequences accurately predicted the HLA-A and HLA-B alleles for most subjects in the first cohort. Specific HLA alleles were associated with 15,000 to 20,000 TCR beta sequences at a false discovery rate of 0.05 in a later analysis. In an earlier analysis of approximately 590 of the donors, most TCR beta V segments appeared in productive rearrangements about 87% or about 30% of the time, broadly matching IMGT annotations. The presence/absence analyses assumed that sequencing depth was roughly uniform across donors, and that assumption may not be true. In a later analysis, TCR association rates were found to vary across HLA loci, with the most associated TCRs seen for DRB1 alleles and the fewest for HLA-C alleles. This cohort had only TCR beta chains sequenced, and the lack of alpha or paired-chain data limited which features could be detected. A few of the identified cytomegalovirus-associated TCR beta chains were confirmed in vitro to be specific for cytomegalovirus antigens. Because counts were too low, roughly 16 rarely observed V segments, including chromosome 9 orphons, were excluded from the earlier analysis of under 650 of the donors. In the study, some 180 TCR beta chains were listed as associated with cytomegalovirus. Strong co-occurrence of HLA alleles, especially DR and DQ, made assigning TCR associations to individual alleles difficult.

Library prep was done by the immunoSEQ multiplex PCR assay. For the multiplex PCR, a mixture combining 60 forward primers for TCR Vbeta segments and 13 reverse primers for TCR Jbeta segments was used. The CDR3 region of rearranged TCR beta genes was amplified from genomic DNA by a multiplex PCR assay. Amplified TCR beta libraries were sequenced as 87-base-pair reads on the Illumina HiSeq System. As for the authors' bioinformatics: In a later analysis, tens of millions of unique TCR beta chains were counted across the 650 to 700 repertoires, and around 10 million of these chains were shared by at least two donors. Raw reads were error-corrected and collapsed into unique sequences by a nearest-neighbor algorithm in which closely related sequences were merged to remove PCR and sequencing errors. To assign V, D and J gene segments, CDR3 sequences were aligned to IMGT reference sequences. For a sequence to be retained, a match of at least six nucleotides to both a V gene segment and a J gene segment was required. Rearrangements were classified as productive when the CDR3 lacked stop codons and remained in frame with V and J, and all other rearrangements were classified as non-productive. CDR3 was defined by IMGT convention, running from the second conserved V-encoded cysteine to the conserved J-encoded phenylalanine. The earlier analysis of 550 to 650 of the donors excluded any sequence lacking an unambiguous match to a single V gene segment. In an earlier analysis of 587 of the donors, V segments were called functional above 56.7% productive rearrangements and were called segregating when the between-donor standard deviation exceeded 5%. A statistical classification framework was built for diagnosing cytomegalovirus status from the catalog of TCR beta chain sequences. V and J gene assignment, in a later analysis, came from comparing TCR nucleotide sequences with IMGT/GENE-DB human TR gene sequences. A later analysis assigned CDR3 sequences and most-parsimonious VDJ recombination scenarios with the TCRdist pipeline. In a later analysis, every TCR beta chain was defined by the combination of its CDR3 amino acid sequence and its V-gene family, and reads without a unique V-gene family were dropped. In a later analysis, approximately 590 highly shared, low-generation-probability nucleotide sequences were removed to address suspected cross-contamination and a sequencing artifact. In a later analysis, a clonal expansion index was calculated for each public chain from normalized within-repertoire ranks of inferred template counts. A later analysis computed generation probabilities with a VDJ recombination model fitted to out-of-frame rearrangements, and checked the results against IGoR. A later analysis scored TCR-TCR, TCR-HLA and TCR-CMV co-occurrence with hypergeometric tests, applying a repertoire-size bias correction to TCR pairs. False discovery rates were estimated in a later analysis by permuting HLA or CMV assignments 20 times. In a later analysis, co-occurring TCRs were grouped using DBSCAN, with TCRdist sequence similarity added in when clustering inside HLA-allele-positive subsets. Repertoires with fewer than 30,000 or more than 120,000 public chains, plus five repertoires with anomalous nucleotide sharing, were excluded from co-occurrence clustering. TCRdb carries this immuneACCESS record with in-frame sequences only. Its versions omit some clonotypes, under half of them owing to an unresolved V gene in the studies checked, with the rest unexplained. That table furnishes V, J and clone size, whereas the DNA furnished D and trimming. The sample table shows about 110,000 clones, and 65% to 80% are seen once. Of the sample, 3.5% to 4% is held by the ten largest clones.

CDR1 and CDR2, looked up from the germline V gene, are LGHNA and YSLEER. The CDR3 spans 18 residues, from the cysteine through the phenylalanine. Just the 54-base CDR3 DNA is kept, in frame starting at base 1. Ends trimmed: V by 2 bases, J by 2 bases; bases unmatched to a gene: 11. The cohort was made up of approximately 670 healthy bone marrow donors. At the time of sampling, all cohort members were nominally healthy, though unrecorded immune exposures were likely present. The donor tested CMV seronegative, placing the donor among the roughly 400 seronegative members of the cohort. A peripheral blood sample was provided by each donor, and peripheral blood mononuclear cells were used for TCR beta sequencing. Genomic DNA extraction from the blood cell samples was performed with the Qiagen DNeasy Blood Extraction Kit. Comment on this clone: Its specific antigen is unknown. Base qualities are missing; no much larger clone stands one base away.

The chain is made from TRBV4-3 and TRBJ2-3, and TRBD1 aligns with 9 junction nucleotides. This TCR came from a man in his 60s in good health and CMV-seronegative. Sequencing was performed on PBMCs. The nucleotide sequence reads as follows: TGCGCCAGCAGCCAACGGCTCACGACAGGGGGAGTCACAGATACGCAGTATTTT. It is translated as CASSQRLTTGGVTDTQYF.